This T cell receptor beta chain was documented in a study of blood T cell repertoires in COVID-19. Methods used by the authors: Reference gene primer amplification gave nucleated cell count estimates. Measured with immunoSEQ multiplex PCR; TCRdb has only the in-frame clones, and not every one. The V and J calls and clone size are taken from that table; D and trimming were inferred from the DNA. This table has 140,000 to 150,000 clones, 75% to 90% appearing once. CDR1 is SGHRS, CDR2 YFSETQ, per germline. V was shortened by 1 base and J by 7 bases, with 14 bases between the two germline ends. This CDR3 is built from 15 residues.

The rearrangement joins TRBV5-1 to TRBJ1-4; D perhaps matches TRBD1 (6 bases). This sequence originates from a woman aged 45-65 years with acute or convalescent COVID-19. Specimen: peripheral blood. The chain's CDR3 is CASSLTGGQGEKLFF. CDR3 coding DNA: TGCGCCAGCAGCTTGACCGGGGGGCAAGGTGAAAAACTGTTTTTT.